The clone carrying this T cell receptor beta chain showed up many times. What it binds is not known. This CDR3 is 14 amino acids long. The junction had 2 bases not matched to a gene; V was cut back by 1 base and J by 4 bases. CDR1 and CDR2 (germline): SQVTM, ANQGSEA. The data are from a study of T cells in Graves' hyperthyroidism and ophthalmopathy. Ophthalmopathy cases met thresholds of Clinical Activity Score at least 3, NOSPECS grade at least 4 and duration under 3 months. Each 10 ml fresh peripheral blood draw supplied the PBMCs. The study's findings and limits: Before onset, ophthalmopathy was predicted by the model a median around 6 months earlier. The blood repertoire included most of the expanded thyroid clonotypes above 0.001.

The TCR beta CDR3 regions underwent amplification using RNA transcripts as the source. When the TCR CDR3 underwent first-round RT-PCR, the HTBI primer set was used. TCRdb used MiXCR to reprocess the multiplex PCR reads, holding one entry per CDR3 protein. Of about 350,000 distinct CDR3 sequences detected, 15% to 20% appear once; the ten largest clones hold roughly 15%. The sequence came from a woman between 40 and 55 years old with Graves' ophthalmopathy. The sequenced sample consisted of blood. The chain recombines TRBV29-1 with TRBJ2-7; 12 positions match TRBD2. The CDR3 DNA is TGCAGCGTTGAAGCCACTAGCGGGAGGTACGAGCAGTACTTC. It codes for CSVEATSGRYEQYF.